The T cell receptor beta chain under discussion was sequenced for a study of neoadjuvant anti-PD-1 for oral cavity cancer. Clones were read by immunoSEQ multiplex PCR, and TCRdb kept only the in-frame ones, dropping some. Among 15,000 to 20,000 clones listed, 65% to 70% were seen once. No culture or expansion preceded analysis of these blood cells. The CDR3 runs 14 residues. Trimming removed 5 bases from V and 5 bases from J, with 13 bases in between. The V gene's germline CDR1 is MDHEN and CDR2 SYDVKM. The clonotype comes from a person aged 40 to 85 with oral cavity squamous cell carcinoma. The chain links TRBV28 to TRBJ1-5; D is perhaps TRBD1 (6 bases). The source was PBMCs, collected before nivolumab (anti-PD-1) treatment. This CDR3 reads CASSPQGTYQPQHF. The CDR3 coding sequence is TGTGCCAGCAGTCCCCAGGGGACCTATCAGCCCCAGCATTTT.